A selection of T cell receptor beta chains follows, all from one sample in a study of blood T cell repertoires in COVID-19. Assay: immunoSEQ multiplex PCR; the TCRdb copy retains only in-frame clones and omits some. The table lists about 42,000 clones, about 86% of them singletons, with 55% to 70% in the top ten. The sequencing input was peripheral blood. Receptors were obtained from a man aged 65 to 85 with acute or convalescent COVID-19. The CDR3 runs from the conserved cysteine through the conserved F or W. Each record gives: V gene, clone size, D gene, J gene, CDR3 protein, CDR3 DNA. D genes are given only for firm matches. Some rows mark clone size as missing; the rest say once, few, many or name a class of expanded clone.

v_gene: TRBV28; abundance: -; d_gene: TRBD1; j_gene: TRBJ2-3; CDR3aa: CASSFQGQGLDTQYF; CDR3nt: TGTGCCAGCAGTTTCCAGGGACAGGGGTTAGATACGCAGTATTTT
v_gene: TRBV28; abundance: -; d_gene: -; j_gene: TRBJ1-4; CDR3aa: CASSEDIGATNEKLFF; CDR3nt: TGTGCCAGCAGTGAAGACATTGGCGCAACTAATGAAAAACTGTTTTTT
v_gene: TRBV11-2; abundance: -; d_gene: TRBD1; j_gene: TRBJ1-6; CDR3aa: CASSSVGGQGPSNSPLHF; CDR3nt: TGTGCCAGCAGCTCCGTCGGGGGACAGGGCCCTTCTAATTCACCCCTCCACTTT
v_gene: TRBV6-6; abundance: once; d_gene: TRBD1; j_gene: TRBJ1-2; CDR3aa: CASGTANYGYTF; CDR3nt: TGTGCCAGCGGGACAGCTAACTATGGCTACACCTTC
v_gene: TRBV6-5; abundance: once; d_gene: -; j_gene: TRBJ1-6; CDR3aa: CASSRGVDSPLHF; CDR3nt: TGTGCCAGCAGTAGGGGCGTTGATTCACCCCTCCACTTT
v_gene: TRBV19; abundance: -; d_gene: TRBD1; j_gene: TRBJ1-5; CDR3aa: CASSRYRGGNQPQHF; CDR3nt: TGTGCCAGTAGTAGATACAGGGGAGGCAATCAGCCCCAGCATTTT
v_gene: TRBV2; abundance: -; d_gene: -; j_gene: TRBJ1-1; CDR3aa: CASGKSGEAFF; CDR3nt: TGTGCCAGCGGCAAATCAGGAGAAGCTTTCTTT
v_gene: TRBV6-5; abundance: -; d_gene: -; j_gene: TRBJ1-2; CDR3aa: CASSLSDSSYGYTF; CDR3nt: TGTGCCAGCAGTTTATCGGACAGCTCCTATGGCTACACCTTC
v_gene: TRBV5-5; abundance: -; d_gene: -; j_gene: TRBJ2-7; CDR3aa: CASSLRGNSYEQYF; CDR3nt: TGTGCCAGCAGCTTACGAGGGAACTCCTACGAGCAGTACTTC
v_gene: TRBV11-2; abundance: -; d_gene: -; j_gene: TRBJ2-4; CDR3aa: CASSFDIGNIQYF; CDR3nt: TGTGCCAGCAGCTTCGACATTGGAAACATTCAGTACTTC
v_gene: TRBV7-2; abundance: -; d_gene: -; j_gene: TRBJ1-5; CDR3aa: CASSLFPGVRPQHF; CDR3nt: TGTGCCAGCAGCTTATTCCCAGGGGTCAGGCCCCAGCATTTT
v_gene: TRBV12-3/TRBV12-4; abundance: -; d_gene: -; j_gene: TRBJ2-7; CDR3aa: CASSFNFLEQYF; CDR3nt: TGTGCCAGCAGTTTTAACTTCCTGGAGCAGTACTTC
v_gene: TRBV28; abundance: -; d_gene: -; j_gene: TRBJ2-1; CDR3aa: CASSRYDEQFF; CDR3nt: TGTGCCAGCAGCCGGTACGATGAGCAGTTCTTC
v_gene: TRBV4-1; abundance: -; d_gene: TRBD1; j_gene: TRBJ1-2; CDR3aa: CASSQDPGGYNYGYTF; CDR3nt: TGCGCCAGCAGCCAAGACCCAGGGGGCTATAACTATGGCTACACCTTC
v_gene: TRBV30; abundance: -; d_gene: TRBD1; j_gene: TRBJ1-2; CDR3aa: CVSGQAEYGYTF; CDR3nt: TGTGTATCGGGACAGGCTGAGTATGGCTACACCTTC
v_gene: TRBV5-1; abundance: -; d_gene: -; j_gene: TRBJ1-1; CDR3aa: CASSLGAGGPEAFF; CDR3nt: TGCGCCAGCAGCTTGGGAGCGGGAGGCCCTGAAGCTTTCTTT
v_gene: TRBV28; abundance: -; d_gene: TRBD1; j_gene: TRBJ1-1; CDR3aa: CASGTENTEAFF; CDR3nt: TGTGCCAGCGGGACAGAGAACACTGAAGCTTTCTTT
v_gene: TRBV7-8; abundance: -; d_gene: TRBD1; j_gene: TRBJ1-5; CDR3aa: CASSPMTGGGQPQHF; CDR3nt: TGTGCCAGCAGCCCGATGACAGGGGGAGGTCAGCCCCAGCATTTT
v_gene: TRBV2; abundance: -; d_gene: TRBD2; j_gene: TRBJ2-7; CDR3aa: CASSTSGRALGEQYF; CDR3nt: TGTGCCAGCAGTACTAGCGGAAGAGCCTTGGGCGAGCAGTACTTC
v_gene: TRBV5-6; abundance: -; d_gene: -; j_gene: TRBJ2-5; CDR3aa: CASSLYETQYF; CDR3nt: TGTGCCAGCAGCTTGTATGAGACCCAGTACTTC
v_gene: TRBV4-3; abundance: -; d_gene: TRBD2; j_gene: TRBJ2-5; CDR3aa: CASSRQAGEETQYF; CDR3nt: TGCGCCAGCAGCCGACAAGCGGGAGAGGAGACCCAGTACTTC
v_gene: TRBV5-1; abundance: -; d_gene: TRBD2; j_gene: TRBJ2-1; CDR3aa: CASSLGPSGGNNEQFF; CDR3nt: TGCGCCAGCAGCTTGGGGCCTAGCGGGGGGAACAATGAGCAGTTCTTC
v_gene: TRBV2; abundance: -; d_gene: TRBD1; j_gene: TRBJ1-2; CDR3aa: CASTWDRGLEFVGYTF; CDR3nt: TGTGCCAGCACGTGGGACAGGGGACTAGAATTCGTCGGCTACACCTTC
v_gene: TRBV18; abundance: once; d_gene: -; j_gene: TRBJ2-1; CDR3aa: CASSPARANEQFF; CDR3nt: TGTGCCAGCTCCCCGGCCAGGGCGAATGAGCAGTTCTTC
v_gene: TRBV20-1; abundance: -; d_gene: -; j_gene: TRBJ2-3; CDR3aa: CSASDYSSVRTDTQYF; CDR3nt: TGCAGTGCTAGTGACTACTCTAGCGTTCGTACAGATACGCAGTATTTT
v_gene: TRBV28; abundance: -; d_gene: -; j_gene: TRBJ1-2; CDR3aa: CASSLSTREGGYTF; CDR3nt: TGTGCCAGCAGCCTCTCGACCCGAGAGGGCGGCTACACCTTC
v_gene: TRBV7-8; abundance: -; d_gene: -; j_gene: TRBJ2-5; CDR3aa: CASFLGTVQETQYF; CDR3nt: TGTGCCAGCTTCCTGGGCACAGTCCAAGAGACCCAGTACTTC